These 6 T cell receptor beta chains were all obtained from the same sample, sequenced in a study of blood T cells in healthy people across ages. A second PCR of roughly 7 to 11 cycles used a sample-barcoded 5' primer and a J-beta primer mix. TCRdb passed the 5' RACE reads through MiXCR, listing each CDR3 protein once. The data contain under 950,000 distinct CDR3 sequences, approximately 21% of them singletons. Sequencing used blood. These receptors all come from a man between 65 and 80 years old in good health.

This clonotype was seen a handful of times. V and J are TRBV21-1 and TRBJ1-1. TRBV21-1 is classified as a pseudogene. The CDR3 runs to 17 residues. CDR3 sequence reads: CASSNRGGQGVNTEAFF. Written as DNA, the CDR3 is TGTGCCAGCAGCAACCGGGGAGGGCAAGGGGTGAACACTGAAGCTTTCTTT.

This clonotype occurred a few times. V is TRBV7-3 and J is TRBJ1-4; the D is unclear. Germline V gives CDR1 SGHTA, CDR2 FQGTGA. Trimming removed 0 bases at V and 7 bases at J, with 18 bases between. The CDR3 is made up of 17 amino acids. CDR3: CASSLTLMPGKSEKLFF. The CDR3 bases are TGTGCCAGCAGCTTAACGTTAATGCCCGGGAAGAGTGAAAAACTGTTTTTT.

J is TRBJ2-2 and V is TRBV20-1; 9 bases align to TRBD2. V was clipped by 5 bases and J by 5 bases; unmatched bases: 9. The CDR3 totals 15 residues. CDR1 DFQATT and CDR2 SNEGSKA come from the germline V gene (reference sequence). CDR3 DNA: TGCAGTGCTGACGAGCGGGGGGCCGGAACCGGGGAGCTGTTTTTT. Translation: CSADERGAGTGELFF.

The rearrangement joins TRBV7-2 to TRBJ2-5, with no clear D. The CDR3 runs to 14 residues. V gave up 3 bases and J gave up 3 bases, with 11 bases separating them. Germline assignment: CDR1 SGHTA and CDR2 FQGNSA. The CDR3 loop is CASSFLRSKETQYF. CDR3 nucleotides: TGTGCCAGCAGCTTTCTGAGGAGTAAAGAGACCCAGTACTTC.

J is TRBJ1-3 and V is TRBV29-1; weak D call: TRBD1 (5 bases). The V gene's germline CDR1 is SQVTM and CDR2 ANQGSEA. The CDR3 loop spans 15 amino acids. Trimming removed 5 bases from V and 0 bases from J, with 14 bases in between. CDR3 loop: CSVLPSGPSGNTIYF. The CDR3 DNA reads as TGCAGCGTTCTACCTTCAGGGCCCTCTGGAAACACCATATATTTT.

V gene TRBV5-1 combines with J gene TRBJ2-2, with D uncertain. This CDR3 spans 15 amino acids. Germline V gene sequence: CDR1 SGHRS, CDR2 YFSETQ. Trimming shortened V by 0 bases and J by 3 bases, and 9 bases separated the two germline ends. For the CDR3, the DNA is TGCGCCAGCAGCTTGGAGCTAGTTGACACCGGGGAGCTGTTTTTT. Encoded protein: CASSLELVDTGELFF.